This TCR beta chain is drawn from a study of high-grade serous ovarian cancer treatment subgroups. Per the germline V gene, CDR1 is MDHEN and CDR2 is SYDVKM. The CDR3 is made up of 12 amino acids. Trimming shortened V by 5 bases and J by 7 bases, and 11 bases separated the two germline ends. Tumor samples were obtained before definitive surgery or chemotherapy. The assay was immunoSEQ multiplex PCR, and TCRdb's table has in-frame clones only and misses some. The sample lists some 33,000 clones; about 80% were seen once. This clone showed up just once. The chain is built from TRBV28 and TRBJ1-2, with D possibly being TRBD1 (6 bases). The sequence came from a human donor with high-grade serous ovarian cancer. Sequencing was done on a sample of tumor tissue. CDR3 bases: TGTGCCAGCAGTCTGAGGACAGCTGGCTACACCTTC. Its protein product is CASSLRTAGYTF.